The 13 T cell receptor beta chains below were found in one sample sequenced in a study of T cell responses to AZD1222 COVID-19 vaccine. Sequencing used immunoSEQ multiplex PCR; TCRdb keeps in-frame clones, though not all of them. Of fewer than 120,000 clones listed, roughly 85% are singletons. Sequencing used peripheral blood, obtained on day 0 of AZD1222 vaccination. Source of these receptors: an adult in good health.

This clone was observed a single time. This chain connects TRBV7-2 to TRBJ2-2; no definite D call. V dropped 3 bases and J dropped 7 bases, with 6 bases sitting between them. CDR3 length equals 12 residues. Per germline, CDR1 SGHTA and CDR2 FQGNSA. The CDR3 DNA follows: TGTGCCAGCAGCTTTGAGGTCGGGGAGCTGTTTTTT. Translating gives CASSFEVGELFF.

The chain carries TRBV25-1 and TRBJ1-2, with 9 bases identical to TRBD1. Germline V gives CDR1 MGHDK, CDR2 SYGVNS. The CDR3 is 14 residues long. The V segment lost 6 bases and the J segment 5 bases; nucleotides outside the gene matches: 7. CDR3: CASRSTGGSYGYTF. CDR3 sequence (DNA): TGTGCCAGCAGGAGTACAGGGGGCTCTTATGGCTACACCTTC.

This chain joins TRBV7-9 and TRBJ1-4; TRBD1 might be the D (6 bases). V was cut by 1 base and J by 7 bases, with 16 bases left in between. The CDR3 contains 16 residues. CDR1 and CDR2 (germline): SEHNR, FQNEAQ (reference sequence). CDR3 protein: CASSLEVTGLAEKLFF. The CDR3 DNA is TGTGCCAGCAGCTTAGAGGTTACAGGGCTGGCTGAAAAACTGTTTTTT.

The gene calls are TRBV29-1 and TRBJ1-4, with a possible D match to TRBD1 (5 bases). The germline V gene has CDR1 SQVTM and CDR2 ANQGSEA. The CDR3 contains 10 residues. Trimming pared 8 bases from V and 14 bases from J, leaving 15 bases between. CDR3 sequence reads: CSLTIGTLFF. CDR3 nucleotide sequence: TGCAGCCTTACTATCGGGACCCTGTTTTTT.

The chain employs TRBV19 and TRBJ1-1, with TRBD1 matching 8 bases. Trimming cost V 7 bases and J 3 bases; bases outside gene matches: 4. The CDR3 loop spans 13 amino acids. Looked up from germline, CDR1 is LNHDA and CDR2 is SQIVND (reference sequence). This CDR3 reads CASTRGRDTEAFF. In DNA form, the CDR3 reads TGTGCCAGTACCAGGGGGCGGGACACTGAAGCTTTCTTT. The whole variable domain, remainder taken from reference TRBV19 and TRBJ1-1, is DGGITQSPKYLFRKEGQNVTLSCEQNLNHDAMYWYRQDPGQGLRLIYYSQIVNDFQKGDIAEGYSVSREKKESFPLTVTSAQKNPTAFYLCASTRGRDTEAFFGQGTRLTVV.

The rearrangement links TRBV28 to TRBJ2-7; no reliable D call. Germline values: CDR1 MDHEN, CDR2 SYDVKM. There are 12 residues in the CDR3. V lost 4 bases and J lost 7, with 11 bases in between. The CDR3 bases are TGTGCCAGCAGTTCGCTAGGGTGGGAGCAGTACTTC. As protein: CASSSLGWEQYF.

The J gene is TRBJ1-2, the V gene TRBV6-1; D might be TRBD1 (5 bases). From germline, CDR1 is MNHNS and CDR2 SASEGT. This CDR3 has 15 amino acids. The ends were cut back, 4 bases at V and 1 base at J, with 13 bases in the middle. The CDR3 region has the DNA TGTGCCAGCAGTGCAGCCGGGACGGATAACTATGGCTACACCTTC. Its protein is CASSAAGTDNYGYTF.

The chain links TRBV7-2 to TRBJ2-3; tentatively, D is TRBD1 (5 bases). Germline V lookup: CDR1 SGHTA, CDR2 FQGNSA. This CDR3 region has 15 residues. The germline V and J ends were trimmed by 3 bases and 0 bases, with 10 bases remaining between them. This chain's CDR3 is CASSFRQISTDTQYF. Here the CDR3 DNA reads TGTGCCAGCAGCTTCAGACAGATCAGCACAGATACGCAGTATTTT.

The chain links TRBV19 to TRBJ1-1; D uncertain. The V gene lost 6 bases and the J gene lost 1 base, with 9 bases spanning the gap. Germline CDR1 reads LNHDA; CDR2 reads SQIVND (reference sequence). The CDR3 is made up of 13 amino acids. The CDR3 is CASRAGPNTEAFF. As DNA, the CDR3 is TGTGCCAGTAGAGCCGGGCCGAACACTGAAGCTTTCTTT.

This sequence joins TRBV6-6 and TRBJ1-1; possibly TRBD1 for D (6 bases). This CDR3 region has 15 residues. The V gene's germline CDR1 is MNHNY and CDR2 SVGAGI (reference sequence). V lost 5 bases and J 5 bases, leaving 18 bases between the germline ends. The CDR3 sequence is CASSNRVDLETEAFF. In nucleotides, the CDR3 is TGTGCCAGCAGTAACAGGGTGGACCTAGAGACTGAAGCTTTCTTT.

The rearrangement links TRBV5-6 to TRBJ2-7; TRBD2 matches at 7 bases. The ends lost 0 bases at V and 5 bases at J; junction bases unmatched: 8. This CDR3 region has 15 residues. Looked up from germline, CDR1 is SGHDT and CDR2 is YYEEEE. DNA for the CDR3: TGTGCCAGCAGCTTGGAGTCGGGAGGAGCCGACGAGCAGTACTTC. Translating gives CASSLESGGADEQYF. Based on the CDR3 plus reference TRBV5-6 and TRBJ2-7, the full variable domain is DAGVTQSPTHLIKTRGQQVTLRCSPKSGHDTVSWYQQALGQGPQFIFQYYEEEERQRGNFPDRFSGHQFPNYSSELNVNALLLGDSALYLCASSLESGGADEQYFGPGTRLTVT.

The chain combines TRBV4-3 with TRBJ2-6; 8 nucleotides match TRBD2. The CDR3 totals 17 residues. V trimming: 5 bases; J trimming: 1 base; junction bases outside the gene matches: 7. CDR1 is LGHNA and CDR2 is YSLEER in the germline V gene. CDR3 sequence (DNA): TGCGCCAGCAGCGAAGGACTAGCAGTTTCTGGGGCCAACGTCCTGACTTTC. Translated: CASSEGLAVSGANVLTF.

This clone appeared a single time. The rearrangement links TRBV4-2 to TRBJ2-3; 8 nucleotides align to TRBD2. V lost 4 bases and J lost 2; bases outside the gene matches: 8. This CDR3 is 16 amino acids long. Germline loops: CDR1 LGHNA, CDR2 YNFKEQ. The CDR3 reads CASSRPGGAATDTQYF. CDR3 coding DNA: TGTGCCAGCAGCCGCCCCGGGGGGGCCGCCACAGATACGCAGTATTTT.